The clone carrying this T cell receptor beta chain showed up just a few times. Pregnant or lactating patients were excluded, as were those with uncontrolled infection or other autoimmune disease. Each 10 ml fresh peripheral blood draw supplied the PBMCs. What was amplified from RNA transcripts were TCR beta CDR3 regions. Using the HTBI primer set, a first-round RT-PCR was run on the TCR CDR3. TCRdb re-derived calls from the multiplex PCR reads in MiXCR, one entry per CDR3 protein. The table includes about 270,000 distinct CDR3 sequences, 20% to 25% detected once. This entry belongs to a study of T cells in Graves' hyperthyroidism and ophthalmopathy. Study context: Peripheral blood was taken when the disease was first diagnosed, before any treatment began.

The clonotype originates from a man under 40 with Graves' ophthalmopathy. Sequenced input: blood.

The CDR3 is CASSLVPGQETQYF. The CDR3 DNA reads as TGCGCCAGCAGCTTGGTTCCAGGTCAAGAGACCCAGTACTTC. The V and J genes are TRBV5-1 and TRBJ2-5; D is undetermined. This CDR3 has 14 residues. Trimming cost V 0 bases and J 2 bases, with 8 bases left between them. Germline assignment: CDR1 SGHRS and CDR2 YFSETQ.